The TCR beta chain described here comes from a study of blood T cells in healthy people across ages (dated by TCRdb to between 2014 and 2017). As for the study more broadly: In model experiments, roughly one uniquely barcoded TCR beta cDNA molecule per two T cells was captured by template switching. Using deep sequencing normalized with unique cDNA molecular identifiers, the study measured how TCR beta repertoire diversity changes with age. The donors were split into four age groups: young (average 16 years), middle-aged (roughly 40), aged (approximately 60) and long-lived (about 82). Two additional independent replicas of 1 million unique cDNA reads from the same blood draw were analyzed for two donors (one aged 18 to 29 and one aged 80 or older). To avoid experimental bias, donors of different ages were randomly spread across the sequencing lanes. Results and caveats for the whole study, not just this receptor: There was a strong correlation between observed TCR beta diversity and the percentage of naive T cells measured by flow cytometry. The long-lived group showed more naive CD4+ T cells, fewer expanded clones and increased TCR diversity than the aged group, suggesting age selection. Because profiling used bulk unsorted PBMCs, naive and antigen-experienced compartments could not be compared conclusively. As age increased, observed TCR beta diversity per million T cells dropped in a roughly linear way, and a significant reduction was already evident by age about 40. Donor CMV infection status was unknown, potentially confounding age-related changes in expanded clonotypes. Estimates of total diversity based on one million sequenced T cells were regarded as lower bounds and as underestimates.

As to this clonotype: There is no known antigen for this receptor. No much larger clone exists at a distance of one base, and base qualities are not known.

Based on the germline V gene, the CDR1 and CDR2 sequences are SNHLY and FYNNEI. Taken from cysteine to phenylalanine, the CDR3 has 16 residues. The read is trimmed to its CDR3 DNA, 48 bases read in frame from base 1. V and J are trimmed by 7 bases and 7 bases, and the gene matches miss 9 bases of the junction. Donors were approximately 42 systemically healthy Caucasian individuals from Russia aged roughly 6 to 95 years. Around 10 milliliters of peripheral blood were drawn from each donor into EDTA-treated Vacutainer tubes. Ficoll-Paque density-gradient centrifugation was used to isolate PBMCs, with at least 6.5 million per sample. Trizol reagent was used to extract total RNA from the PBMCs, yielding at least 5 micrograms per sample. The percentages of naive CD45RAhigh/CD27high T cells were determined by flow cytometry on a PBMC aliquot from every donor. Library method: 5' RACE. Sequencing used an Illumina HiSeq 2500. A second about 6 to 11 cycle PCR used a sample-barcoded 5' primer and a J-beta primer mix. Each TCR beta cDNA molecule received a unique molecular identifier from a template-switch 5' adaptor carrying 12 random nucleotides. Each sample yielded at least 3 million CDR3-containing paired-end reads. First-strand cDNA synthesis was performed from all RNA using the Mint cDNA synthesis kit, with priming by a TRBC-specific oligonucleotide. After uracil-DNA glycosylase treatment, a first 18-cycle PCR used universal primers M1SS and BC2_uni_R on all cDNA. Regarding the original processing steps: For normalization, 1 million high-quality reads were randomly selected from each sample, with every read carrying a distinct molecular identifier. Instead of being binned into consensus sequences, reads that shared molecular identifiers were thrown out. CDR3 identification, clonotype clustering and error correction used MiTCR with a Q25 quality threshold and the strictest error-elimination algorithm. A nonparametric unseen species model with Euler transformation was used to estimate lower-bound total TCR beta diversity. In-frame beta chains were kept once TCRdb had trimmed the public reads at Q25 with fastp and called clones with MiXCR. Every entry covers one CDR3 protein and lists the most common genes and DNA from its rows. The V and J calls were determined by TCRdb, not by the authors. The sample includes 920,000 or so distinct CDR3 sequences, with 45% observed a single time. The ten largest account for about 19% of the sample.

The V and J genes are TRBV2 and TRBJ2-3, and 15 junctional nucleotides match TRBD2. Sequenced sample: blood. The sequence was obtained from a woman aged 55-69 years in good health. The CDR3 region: CASTSDGTSGRNTQYF. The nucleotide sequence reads TGTGCCAGCACTTCAGACGGGACTAGCGGGAGGAATACGCAGTATTTT.